The following is a T cell receptor (beta chain) sequence with its context. The antigen is undetermined. V was cut by 3 bases and J by 4 bases, with 16 bases left in between. There are 16 residues in the CDR3. CDR1 and CDR2 (germline): SGDLS, YYNGEE. Libraries were prepared by immunoSEQ multiplex PCR; TCRdb keeps only in-frame clonotypes and omits some of them. Of over 200,000 clones listed, over 65% are singletons. This record belongs to a study of cytomegalovirus exposure and HLA in healthy donors. At the level of the study: A later analysis reported the same platform for the 120 or so validation repertoires and the roughly 700 first-cohort repertoires.

Whole-study findings and limits: A list of roughly 180 TCR beta chains associated with cytomegalovirus was given. Researchers reported that a few CMV-associated chains were confirmed in vitro as CMV antigen-specific. Usually a TCR sequence was rare, but some public TCRs were found in many donors.

The gene calls are TRBV9 and TRBJ2-2, with D maybe TRBD2 (6 bases). The material sequenced was PBMCs. The sequence was collected from a young woman in good health and CMV-seronegative. CDR3 sequence reads: CASSAATRQPTGELFF. The CDR3 DNA follows: TGTGCCAGCAGCGCCGCGACTAGGCAGCCCACCGGGGAGCTGTTTTTT.